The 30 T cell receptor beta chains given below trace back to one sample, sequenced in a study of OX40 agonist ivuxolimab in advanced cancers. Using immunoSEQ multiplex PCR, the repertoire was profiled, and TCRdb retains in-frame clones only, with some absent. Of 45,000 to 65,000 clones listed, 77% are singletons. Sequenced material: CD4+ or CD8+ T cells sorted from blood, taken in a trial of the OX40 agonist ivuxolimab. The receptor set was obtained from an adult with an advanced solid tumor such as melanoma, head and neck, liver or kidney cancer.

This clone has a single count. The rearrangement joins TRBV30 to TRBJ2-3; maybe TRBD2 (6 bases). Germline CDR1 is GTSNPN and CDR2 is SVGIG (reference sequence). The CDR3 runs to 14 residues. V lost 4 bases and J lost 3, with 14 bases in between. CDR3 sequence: CAWKYGSGTDTQYF. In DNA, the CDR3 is TGTGCCTGGAAGTATGGTAGCGGAACAGATACGCAGTATTTT.

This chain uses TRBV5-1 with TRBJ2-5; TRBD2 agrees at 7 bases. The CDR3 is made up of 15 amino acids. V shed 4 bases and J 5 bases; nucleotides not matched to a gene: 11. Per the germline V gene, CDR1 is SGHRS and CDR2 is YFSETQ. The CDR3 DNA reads TGCGCCAGCAGCCCTGGCTCCAGCGGGATTGAGACCCAGTACTTC. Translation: CASSPGSSGIETQYF.

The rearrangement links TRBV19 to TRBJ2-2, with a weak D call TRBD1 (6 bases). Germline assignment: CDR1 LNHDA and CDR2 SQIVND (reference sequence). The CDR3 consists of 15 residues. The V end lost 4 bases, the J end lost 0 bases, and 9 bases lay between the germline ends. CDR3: CASSTSGANTGELFF. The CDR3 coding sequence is TGTGCCAGTAGTACCTCAGGGGCGAACACCGGGGAGCTGTTTTTT.

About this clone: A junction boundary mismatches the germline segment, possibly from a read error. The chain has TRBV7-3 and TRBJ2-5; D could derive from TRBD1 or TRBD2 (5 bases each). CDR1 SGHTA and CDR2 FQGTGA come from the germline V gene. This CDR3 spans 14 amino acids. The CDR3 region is CASSLTGQGETQYF. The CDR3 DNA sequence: TGTGCCAGCAGCCTAACGGGGCAGGGCGAGACCCAGTACTTC.

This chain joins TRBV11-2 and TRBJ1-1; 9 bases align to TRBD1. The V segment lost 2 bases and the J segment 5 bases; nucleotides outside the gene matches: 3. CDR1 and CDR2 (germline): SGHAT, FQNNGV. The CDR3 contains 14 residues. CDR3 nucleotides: TGTGCCAGCAGCTTAAGGGGACAGGGTACTGAAGCTTTCTTT. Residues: CASSLRGQGTEAFF.

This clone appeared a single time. The CDR3 loop is CASSWGRDYGYTF. CDR3 nucleotide sequence: TGTGCCAGCAGCTGGGGGAGGGACTATGGCTACACCTTC. The chain employs TRBV11-2 and TRBJ1-2; the D gene is possibly TRBD1 (5 bases). The CDR3 has 13 amino acids. CDR1 is SGHAT, CDR2 FQNNGV, per germline. Trimming left V 4 bases short and J 3 bases short, with 9 bases between.

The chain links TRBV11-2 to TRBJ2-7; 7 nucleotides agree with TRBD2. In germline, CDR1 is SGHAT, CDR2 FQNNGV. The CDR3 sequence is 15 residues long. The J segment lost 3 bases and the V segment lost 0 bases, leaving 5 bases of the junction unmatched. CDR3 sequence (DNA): TGTGCCAGCAGCTTAGATGCGGGGGAAGGCTACGAGCAGTACTTC. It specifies CASSLDAGEGYEQYF.

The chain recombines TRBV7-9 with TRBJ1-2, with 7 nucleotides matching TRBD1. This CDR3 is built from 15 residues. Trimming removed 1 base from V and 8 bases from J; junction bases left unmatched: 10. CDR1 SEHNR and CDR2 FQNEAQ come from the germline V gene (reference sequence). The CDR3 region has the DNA TGTGCCAGCAGCTTAGGGCGTGGACAGACAGGGGGCTACACCTTC. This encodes CASSLGRGQTGGYTF.

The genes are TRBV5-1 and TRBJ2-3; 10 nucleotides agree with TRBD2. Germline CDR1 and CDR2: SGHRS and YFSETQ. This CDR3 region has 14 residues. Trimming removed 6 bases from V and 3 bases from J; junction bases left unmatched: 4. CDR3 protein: CASTRTSGTDTQYF. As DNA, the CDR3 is TGCGCCAGCACCCGGACTAGCGGTACAGATACGCAGTATTTT. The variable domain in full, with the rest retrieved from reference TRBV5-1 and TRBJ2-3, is KAGVTQTPRYLIKTRGQQVTLSCSPISGHRSVSWYQQTPGQGLQFLFEYFSETQRNKGNFPGRFSGRQFSNSRSEMNVSTLELGDSALYLCASTRTSGTDTQYFGPGTRLTVL.

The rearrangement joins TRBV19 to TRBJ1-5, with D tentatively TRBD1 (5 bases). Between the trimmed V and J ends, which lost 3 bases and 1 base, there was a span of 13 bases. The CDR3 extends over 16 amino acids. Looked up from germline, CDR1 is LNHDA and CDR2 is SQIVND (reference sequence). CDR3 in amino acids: CASSMAGVRSNQPQHF. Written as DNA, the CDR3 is TGTGCCAGTAGTATGGCGGGGGTAAGGAGCAATCAGCCCCAGCATTTT.

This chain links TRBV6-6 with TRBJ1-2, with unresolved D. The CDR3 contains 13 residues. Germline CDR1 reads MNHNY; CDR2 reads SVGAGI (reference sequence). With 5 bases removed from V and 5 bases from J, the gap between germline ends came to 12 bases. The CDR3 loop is CASSRGLRYGYTF. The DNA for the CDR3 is TGTGCCAGCAGTCGAGGCCTTAGGTATGGCTACACCTTC.

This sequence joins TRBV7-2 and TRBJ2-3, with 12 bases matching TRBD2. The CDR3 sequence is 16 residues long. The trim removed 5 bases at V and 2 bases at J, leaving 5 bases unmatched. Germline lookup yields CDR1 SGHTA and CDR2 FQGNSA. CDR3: CASSPGLAGITDTQYF. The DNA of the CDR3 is TGTGCCAGCAGCCCCGGACTAGCGGGGATCACAGATACGCAGTATTTT.

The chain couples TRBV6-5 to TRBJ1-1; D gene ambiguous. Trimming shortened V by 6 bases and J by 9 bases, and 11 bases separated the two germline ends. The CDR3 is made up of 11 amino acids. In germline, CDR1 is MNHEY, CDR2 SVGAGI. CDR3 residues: CASSFERKAFF. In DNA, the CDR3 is TGTGCCAGCAGCTTCGAAAGGAAAGCTTTCTTT.

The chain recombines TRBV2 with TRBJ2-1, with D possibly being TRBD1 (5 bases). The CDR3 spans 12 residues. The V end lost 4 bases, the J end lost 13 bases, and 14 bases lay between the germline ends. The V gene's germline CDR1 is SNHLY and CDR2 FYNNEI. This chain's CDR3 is CASSGRGREQFF. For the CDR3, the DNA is TGTGCCAGCAGTGGAAGGGGAAGGGAACAGTTCTTC.

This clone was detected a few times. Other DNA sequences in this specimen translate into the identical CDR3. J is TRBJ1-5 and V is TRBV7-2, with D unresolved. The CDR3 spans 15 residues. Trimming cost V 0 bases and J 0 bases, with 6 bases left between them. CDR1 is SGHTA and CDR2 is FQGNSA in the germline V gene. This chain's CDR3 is CASSLAWDSNQPQHF. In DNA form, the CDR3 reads TGTGCCAGCAGCTTAGCGTGGGATAGCAATCAGCCCCAGCATTTT.

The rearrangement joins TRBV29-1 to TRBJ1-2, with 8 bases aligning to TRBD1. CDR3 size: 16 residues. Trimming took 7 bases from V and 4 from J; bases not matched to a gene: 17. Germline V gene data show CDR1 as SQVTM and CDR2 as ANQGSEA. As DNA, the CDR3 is TGCAGCGCCTCCGTATCCCCGGGACAGGCGTCCTATGGCTACACCTTC. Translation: CSASVSPGQASYGYTF.

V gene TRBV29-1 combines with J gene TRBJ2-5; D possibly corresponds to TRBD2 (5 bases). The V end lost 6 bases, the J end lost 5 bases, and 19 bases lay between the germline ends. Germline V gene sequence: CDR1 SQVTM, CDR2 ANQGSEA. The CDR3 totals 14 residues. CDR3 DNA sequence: TGCAGCGTCCCCCGTGTGGGAGTTAGGGAGACCCAGTACTTC. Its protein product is CSVPRVGVRETQYF.

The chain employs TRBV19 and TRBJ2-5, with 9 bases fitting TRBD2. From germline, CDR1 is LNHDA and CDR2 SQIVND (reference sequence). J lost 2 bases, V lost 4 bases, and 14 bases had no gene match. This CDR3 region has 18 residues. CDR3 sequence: CASSKRGPGSGGQETQYF. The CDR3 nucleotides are TGTGCCAGTAGTAAGAGGGGCCCGGGAAGCGGGGGGCAAGAGACCCAGTACTTC.

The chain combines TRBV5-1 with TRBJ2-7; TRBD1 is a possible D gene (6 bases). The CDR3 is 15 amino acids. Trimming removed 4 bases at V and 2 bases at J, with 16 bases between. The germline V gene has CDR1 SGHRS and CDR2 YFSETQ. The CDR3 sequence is CASSVQDRGAYEQYF. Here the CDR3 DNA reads TGCGCCAGCAGCGTGCAGGACAGAGGGGCCTACGAGCAGTACTTC. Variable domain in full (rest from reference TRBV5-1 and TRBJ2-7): KAGVTQTPRYLIKTRGQQVTLSCSPISGHRSVSWYQQTPGQGLQFLFEYFSETQRNKGNFPGRFSGRQFSNSRSEMNVSTLELGDSALYLCASSVQDRGAYEQYFGPGTRLTVT.

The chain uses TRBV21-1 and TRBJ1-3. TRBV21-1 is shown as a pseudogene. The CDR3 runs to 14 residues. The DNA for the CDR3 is TGTGCCAGCCTCGTGCGGGGGCCTGGAAACACCATATATTTT. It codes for CASLVRGPGNTIYF.

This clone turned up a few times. The CDR3 sequence is CASSYPLAMGTEAFF. In DNA, the CDR3 is TGTGCCAGCAGTTACCCCCTCGCGATGGGGACTGAAGCTTTCTTT. This chain links TRBV6-6 with TRBJ1-1; no definite D call. V gave up 2 bases and J gave up 5 bases, with 15 bases separating them. The CDR3 has 15 amino acids. Germline V gene data show CDR1 as MNHNY and CDR2 as SVGAGI (reference sequence).

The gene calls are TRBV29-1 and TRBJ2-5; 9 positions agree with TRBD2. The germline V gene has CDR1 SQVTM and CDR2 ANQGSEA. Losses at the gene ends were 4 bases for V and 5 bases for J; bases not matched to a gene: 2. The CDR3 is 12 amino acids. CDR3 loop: CSVAAGGETQYF. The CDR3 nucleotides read TGCAGCGTTGCAGCGGGAGGTGAGACCCAGTACTTC.

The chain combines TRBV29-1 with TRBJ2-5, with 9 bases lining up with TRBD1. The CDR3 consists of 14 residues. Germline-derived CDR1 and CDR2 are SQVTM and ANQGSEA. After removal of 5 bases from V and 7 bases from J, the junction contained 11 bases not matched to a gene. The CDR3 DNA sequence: TGCAGCGTTTTGTGGACAGGGGATCAATCGACCCAGTACTTC. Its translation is CSVLWTGDQSTQYF. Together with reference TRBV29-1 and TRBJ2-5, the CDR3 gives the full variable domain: SAVISQKPSRDICQRGTSLTIQCQVDSQVTMMFWYRQQPGQSLTLIATANQGSEATYESGFVIDKFPISRPNLTFSTLTVSNMSPEDSSIYLCSVLWTGDQSTQYFGPGTRLLVL.

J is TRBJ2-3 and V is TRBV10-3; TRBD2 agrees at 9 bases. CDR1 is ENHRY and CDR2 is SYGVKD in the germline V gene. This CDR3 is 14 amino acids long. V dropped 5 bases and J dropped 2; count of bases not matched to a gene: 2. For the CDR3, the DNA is TGTGCCATCAGTAGCGGGGGGTACACAGATACGCAGTATTTT. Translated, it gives CAISSGGYTDTQYF.

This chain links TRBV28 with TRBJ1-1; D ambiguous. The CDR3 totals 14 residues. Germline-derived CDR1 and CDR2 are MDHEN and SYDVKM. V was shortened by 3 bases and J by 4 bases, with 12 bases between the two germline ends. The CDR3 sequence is CASSLAGPGTEAFF. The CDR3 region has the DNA TGTGCCAGCAGTTTGGCTGGACCCGGCACTGAAGCTTTCTTT.

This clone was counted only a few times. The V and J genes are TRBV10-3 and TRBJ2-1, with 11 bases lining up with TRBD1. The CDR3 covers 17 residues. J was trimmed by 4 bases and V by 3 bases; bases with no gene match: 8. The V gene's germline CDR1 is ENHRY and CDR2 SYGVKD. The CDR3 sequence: CAISEGGGQGAYNEQFF. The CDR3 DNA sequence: TGTGCCATCAGTGAAGGTGGTGGACAGGGGGCTTACAATGAGCAGTTCTTC.

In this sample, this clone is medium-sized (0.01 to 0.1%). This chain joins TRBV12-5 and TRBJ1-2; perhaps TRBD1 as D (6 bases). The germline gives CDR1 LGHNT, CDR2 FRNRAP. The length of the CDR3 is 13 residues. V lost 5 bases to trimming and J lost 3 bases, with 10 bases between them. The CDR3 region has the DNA TGTGCTAGTGGTGAACAGGGCTACTATGGCTACACCTTC. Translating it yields CASGEQGYYGYTF.

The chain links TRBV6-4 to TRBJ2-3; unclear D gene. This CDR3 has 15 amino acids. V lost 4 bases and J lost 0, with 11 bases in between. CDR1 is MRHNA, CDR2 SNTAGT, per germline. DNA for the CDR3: TGTGCCAGCAGTGTGGACGGAGCTAGCACAGATACGCAGTATTTT. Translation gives CASSVDGASTDTQYF.

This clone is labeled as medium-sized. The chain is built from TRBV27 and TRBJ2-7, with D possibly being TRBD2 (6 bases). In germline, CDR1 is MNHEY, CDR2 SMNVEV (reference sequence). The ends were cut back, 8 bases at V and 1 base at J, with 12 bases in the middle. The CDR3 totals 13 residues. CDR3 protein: CASSLAGSYEQYF. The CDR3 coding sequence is TGTGCCAGCTCCCTGGCGGGATCCTACGAGCAGTACTTC.

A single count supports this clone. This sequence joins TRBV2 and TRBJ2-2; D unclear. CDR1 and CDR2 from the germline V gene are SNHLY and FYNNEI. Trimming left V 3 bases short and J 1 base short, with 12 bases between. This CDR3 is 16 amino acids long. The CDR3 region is CASSDVLRKNTGELFF. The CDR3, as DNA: TGTGCCAGCAGTGATGTCCTCCGGAAGAACACCGGGGAGCTGTTTTTT.